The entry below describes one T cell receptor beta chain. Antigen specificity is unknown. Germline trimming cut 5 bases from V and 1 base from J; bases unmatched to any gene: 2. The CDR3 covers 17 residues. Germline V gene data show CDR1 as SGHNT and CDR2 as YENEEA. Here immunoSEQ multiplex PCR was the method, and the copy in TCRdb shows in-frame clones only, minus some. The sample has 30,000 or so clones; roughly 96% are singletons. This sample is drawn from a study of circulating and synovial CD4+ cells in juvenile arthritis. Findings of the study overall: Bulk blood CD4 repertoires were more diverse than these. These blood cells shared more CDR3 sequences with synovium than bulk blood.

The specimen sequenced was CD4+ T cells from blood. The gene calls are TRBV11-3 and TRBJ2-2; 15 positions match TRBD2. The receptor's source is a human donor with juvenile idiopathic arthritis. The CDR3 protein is CASSRTSGGGNTGELFF. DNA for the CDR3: TGTGCCAGCAGCCGGACTAGCGGGGGGGGGAACACCGGGGAGCTGTTTTTT. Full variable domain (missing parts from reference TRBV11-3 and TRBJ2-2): EAGVVQSPRYKIIEKKQPVAFWCNPISGHNTLYWYLQNLGQGPELLIRYENEEAVDDSQLPKDRFSAERLKGVDSTLKIQPAELGDSAVYLCASSRTSGGGNTGELFFGEGSRLTVL.